What follows describes a single T cell receptor (beta chain). RNA totalling roughly 0.45 to 1 ug underwent reverse transcription with random hexamers. TCRdb fed the immunoSEQ multiplex PCR reads into MiXCR, producing one record per CDR3 protein. The table shows approximately 210,000 distinct CDR3 sequences, with around 93% occurring only once. The entry originates in a study of CD8 T cells in Susac syndrome. Germline loops: CDR1 SGDLS, CDR2 YYNGEE. With 3 bases clipped from V and 6 bases from J, the junction kept 17 bases outside the gene matches. This CDR3 has 18 amino acids. Sequencing was carried out using CD4+ T cells from PBMCs. The V call is TRBV9, the J call TRBJ1-2, with TRBD1 matching 10 bases. This TCR was sampled from a human donor with Susac syndrome. DNA for the CDR3: TGTGCCAGCAGCGCCCGCATGACAGGGGGCCTGTCTAGAGATGGCTACACCTTC. Its protein product is CASSARMTGGLSRDGYTF.